Listed below are T cell receptor beta chains from one sample, sequenced in a study of T cell repertoires in cytomegalovirus infection. TCRdb fed the reads into MiXCR, producing one record per CDR3 protein. The table shows around 100,000 distinct CDR3 sequences, with less than 55% occurring only once. For these receptors, no antigen is known. This specimen was CD8+ T cells from cultured PBMCs, taken from culture after CMV antigen stimulation. These receptors were collected from a human donor in good health (CMV status not recorded). Some clones in this sample may be carry-over from other donors' samples. The CDR3 runs from the conserved cysteine through the conserved F or W. Each record gives: J gene, D gene, V gene, clone size, CDR3 DNA, CDR3 protein. D genes are given only for firm matches. Size is stated for part of the rows, as once, few or many counts, or as a class when the clone is expanded.

J: TRBJ1-1; D: -; V: TRBV7-8; size: few; DNA: TGTGCCAGCAGCTTGGAGCCCCTAAGTTTGAACACTGAAGCTTTCTTT; CDR3: CASSLEPLSLNTEAFF
J: TRBJ1-1; D: -; V: TRBV5-4; size: -; DNA: TGTGCCAGCAGCACCGACATGATGGGAATGAACACTGAAGCTTTCTTT; CDR3: CASSTDMMGMNTEAFF
J: TRBJ2-3; D: TRBD2; V: TRBV7-9; size: few; DNA: TGTGCCAGCAGACTGCCTAGCGGGGCTAGCACAGATACGCAGTATTTT; CDR3: CASRLPSGASTDTQYF
J: TRBJ1-1; D: TRBD1; V: TRBV27; size: -; DNA: TGTGCCAGCAGTGTGGACAGGTCGGGAGACACTGAAGCTTTCTTT; CDR3: CASSVDRSGDTEAFF
J: TRBJ2-3; D: -; V: TRBV4-3; size: -; DNA: TGCGCCATCAGCCAAGAAACCGGGGGAGGTGCAGATACGCAGTATTTT; CDR3: CAISQETGGGADTQYF
J: TRBJ2-3; D: TRBD1; V: TRBV2; size: -; DNA: TGTGCCAGCAGTGAAGAAGGGGACAGGGGCTTCCCCCTTACAGATACGCAGTATTTT; CDR3: CASSEEGDRGFPLTDTQYF
J: TRBJ2-1; D: TRBD2; V: TRBV12-3/TRBV12-4; size: many; DNA: TGTGCCAGCAGTTTATATGGGACTAGCGGGGGGAGACATGAGCAGTTCTTC; CDR3: CASSLYGTSGGRHEQFF
J: TRBJ1-5; D: TRBD1; V: TRBV2; size: -; DNA: TGTGCCAGCAGTGCTTCCTCAGGGGGTGGCCAGCCCCAGCATTTT; CDR3: CASSASSGGGQPQHF
J: TRBJ1-1; D: -; V: TRBV6-1; size: few; DNA: TGTGCCAGCAGTGATTCTCTGTACGCAGTGAACACTGAAGCTTTCTTT; CDR3: CASSDSLYAVNTEAFF
J: TRBJ1-1; D: -; V: TRBV29-1; size: few; DNA: TGCAGCGTTGAAGATTATACTGAAGCTTTCTTT; CDR3: CSVEDYTEAFF
J: TRBJ2-2; D: -; V: TRBV5-4; size: -; DNA: TGTGCCAGCAGCCAGAAAGGGCCCGGGGAGCTGTTTTTT; CDR3: CASSQKGPGELFF
J: TRBJ2-7; D: -; V: TRBV27; size: -; DNA: TGTGCCAGCAGTTTAGGTGGGGATCCCCACGAGCAGTACTTC; CDR3: CASSLGGDPHEQYF
J: TRBJ2-5; D: TRBD2; V: TRBV7-2; size: few; DNA: TGTGCCAGCAGCTTTAGCGGGAGCCAAGAGACCCAGTACTTC; CDR3: CASSFSGSQETQYF
J: TRBJ1-1; D: -; V: TRBV12-3/TRBV12-4; size: -; DNA: TGTGCCAGCAGTTTTAATCAGGCCAACCCTATGAACACTGAAGCTTTCTTT; CDR3: CASSFNQANPMNTEAFF
J: TRBJ1-4; D: -; V: TRBV7-2; size: -; DNA: TGTGCCAGCAGCCTTGCTGGGGGGTCAGAAAAACTGTTTTTT; CDR3: CASSLAGGSEKLFF
J: TRBJ2-5; D: TRBD2; V: TRBV4-2; size: -; DNA: TGTGCCAGCAGCCATTATCCTAGCGGGGGAGAGACCCAGTACTTC; CDR3: CASSHYPSGGETQYF
J: TRBJ2-5; D: TRBD1; V: TRBV12-3/TRBV12-4; size: -; DNA: TGTGCCAGCACCAGGACAGGGGGGGACCAAGAGACCCAGTACTTC; CDR3: CASTRTGGDQETQYF
J: TRBJ1-1; D: -; V: TRBV10-3; size: -; DNA: TGTGCCATCAGTGAGACCCCTACTCTGAACACTGAAGCTTTCTTT; CDR3: CAISETPTLNTEAFF